This TCR beta chain was obtained from a study of T cells in Graves' hyperthyroidism and ophthalmopathy. Study-wide results and limits: Patients with ophthalmopathy were separated from those with stable hyperthyroidism by a 13 V-J model. Blood samples included most of the expanded thyroid clonotypes exceeding 0.001.

Authors of the study amplified TCR beta CDR3 regions from RNA transcripts. Using the HTBI primer set, a first-round RT-PCR was run on the TCR CDR3. TCRdb fed the multiplex PCR reads into MiXCR, producing one record per CDR3 protein. The sample lists 360,000 or so distinct CDR3 sequences, about 18% seen once, with about 4% in the top ten. As to this clonotype: Antigen specificity is unknown.

Trimming shortened V by 6 bases and J by 0 bases, and 24 bases separated the two germline ends. The CDR3 is 18 residues long. With a duration under 2 months, the hyperthyroidism was newly diagnosed in patients aged 18 to 65. It was less than 13 ml of fresh peripheral blood that supplied the PBMCs. This sequence joins TRBV12-3 or TRBV12-4 and TRBJ2-7; D possibly matches TRBD1 or TRBD2 (6 bases each). This receptor was identified in a woman aged 18 to 35 with Graves' hyperthyroidism. The specimen sequenced was blood. The CDR3 DNA reads as TGTGCCAGCAGCTTCGCTGACCTCACAGGGCGGGACTCCTACGAGCAGTACTTC. Its protein is CASSFADLTGRDSYEQYF.